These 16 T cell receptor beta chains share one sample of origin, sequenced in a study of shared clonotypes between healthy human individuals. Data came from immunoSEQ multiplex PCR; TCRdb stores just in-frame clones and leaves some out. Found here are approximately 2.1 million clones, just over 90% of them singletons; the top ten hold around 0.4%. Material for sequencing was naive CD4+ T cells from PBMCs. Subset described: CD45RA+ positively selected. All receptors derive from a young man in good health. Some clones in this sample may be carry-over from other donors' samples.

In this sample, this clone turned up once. CDR3 nucleotides: TGTGCCAGCAGCTTACAGGGGTTGAGCACTGAAGCTTTCTTT. Amino acids: CASSLQGLSTEAFF. This chain joins TRBV7-2 and TRBJ1-1, with D perhaps TRBD1 (6 bases). The V and J ends lost 2 bases and 4 bases respectively, with 11 bases between them. The CDR3 loop spans 14 amino acids. Germline CDR1 SGHTA, CDR2 FQGNSA.

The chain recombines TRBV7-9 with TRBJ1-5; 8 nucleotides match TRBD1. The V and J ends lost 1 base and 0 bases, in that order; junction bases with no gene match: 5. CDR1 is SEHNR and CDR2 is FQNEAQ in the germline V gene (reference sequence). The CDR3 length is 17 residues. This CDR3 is CASSLDWTGYSNQPQHF. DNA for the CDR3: TGTGCCAGCAGCTTAGATTGGACAGGGTATAGCAATCAGCCCCAGCATTTT. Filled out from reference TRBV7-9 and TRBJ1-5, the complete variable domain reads DTGVSQNPRHKITKRGQNVTFRCDPISEHNRLYWYRQTLGQGPEFLTYFQNEAQLEKSRLLSDRFSAERPKGSFSTLEIQRTEQGDSAMYLCASSLDWTGYSNQPQHFGDGTRLSIL.

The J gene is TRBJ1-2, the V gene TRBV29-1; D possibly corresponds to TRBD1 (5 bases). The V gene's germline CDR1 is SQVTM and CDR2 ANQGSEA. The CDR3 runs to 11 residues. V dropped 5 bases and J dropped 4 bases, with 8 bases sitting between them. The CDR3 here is CSVSGIYGYTF. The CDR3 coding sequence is TGCAGCGTTTCAGGGATCTATGGCTACACCTTC.

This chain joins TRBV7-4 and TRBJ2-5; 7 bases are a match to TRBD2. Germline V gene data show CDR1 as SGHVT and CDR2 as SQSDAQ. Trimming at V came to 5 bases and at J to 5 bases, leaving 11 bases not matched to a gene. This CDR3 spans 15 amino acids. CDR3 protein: CASSPAASGGETQYF. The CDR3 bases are TGTGCCAGCAGCCCGGCGGCTAGCGGAGGGGAGACCCAGTACTTC.

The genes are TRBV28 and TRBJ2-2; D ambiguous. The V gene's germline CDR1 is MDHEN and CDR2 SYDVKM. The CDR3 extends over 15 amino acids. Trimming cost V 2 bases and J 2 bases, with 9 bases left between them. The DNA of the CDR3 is TGTGCCAGCAGTTTAATCCGGCGAAACACCGGGGAGCTGTTTTTT. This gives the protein CASSLIRRNTGELFF.

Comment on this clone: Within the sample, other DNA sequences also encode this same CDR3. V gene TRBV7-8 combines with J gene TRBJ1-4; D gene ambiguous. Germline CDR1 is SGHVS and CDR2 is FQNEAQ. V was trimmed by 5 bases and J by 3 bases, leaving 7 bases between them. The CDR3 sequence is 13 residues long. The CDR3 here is CASSRTANEKLFF. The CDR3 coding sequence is TGTGCCAGCAGCCGCACAGCTAATGAAAAACTGTTTTTT.

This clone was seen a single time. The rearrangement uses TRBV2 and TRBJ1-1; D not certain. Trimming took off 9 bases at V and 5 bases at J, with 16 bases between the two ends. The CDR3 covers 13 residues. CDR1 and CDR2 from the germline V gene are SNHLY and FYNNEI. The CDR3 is CARRLESGTEAFF. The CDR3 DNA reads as TGTGCCAGGAGGCTGGAGTCGGGTACTGAAGCTTTCTTT.

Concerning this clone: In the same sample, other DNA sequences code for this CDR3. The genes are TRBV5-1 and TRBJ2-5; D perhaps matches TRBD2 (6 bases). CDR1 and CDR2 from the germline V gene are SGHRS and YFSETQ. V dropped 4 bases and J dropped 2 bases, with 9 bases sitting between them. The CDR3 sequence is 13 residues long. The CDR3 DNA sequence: TGCGCCAGCAGCGGGACTGAGCAAGAGACCCAGTACTTC. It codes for CASSGTEQETQYF.

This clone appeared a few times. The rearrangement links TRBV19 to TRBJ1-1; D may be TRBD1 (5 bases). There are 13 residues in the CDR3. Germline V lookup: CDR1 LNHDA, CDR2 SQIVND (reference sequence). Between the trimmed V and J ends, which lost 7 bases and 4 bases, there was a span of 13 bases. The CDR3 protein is CASTPWGGTEAFF. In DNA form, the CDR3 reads TGTGCCAGTACCCCGTGGGGGGGCACTGAAGCTTTCTTT.

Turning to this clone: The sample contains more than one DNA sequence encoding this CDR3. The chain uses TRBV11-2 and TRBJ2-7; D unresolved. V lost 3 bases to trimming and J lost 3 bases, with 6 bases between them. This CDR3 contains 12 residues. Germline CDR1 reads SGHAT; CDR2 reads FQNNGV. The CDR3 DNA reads TGTGCCAGCAGCTTCCCCAACTACGAGCAGTACTTC. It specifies CASSFPNYEQYF.

The CDR3 DNA reads TGTGCCAGCAGTGAATCGGGGCGGGAGCGAGGCGGGGAGCTGTTTTTT. Translating gives CASSESGRERGGELFF. This chain connects TRBV2 to TRBJ2-2; TRBD2 agrees at 7 bases. Trimming cost V 2 bases and J 7 bases; bases outside gene matches: 10. Germline-derived CDR1 and CDR2 are SNHLY and FYNNEI. This CDR3 comprises 16 residues.

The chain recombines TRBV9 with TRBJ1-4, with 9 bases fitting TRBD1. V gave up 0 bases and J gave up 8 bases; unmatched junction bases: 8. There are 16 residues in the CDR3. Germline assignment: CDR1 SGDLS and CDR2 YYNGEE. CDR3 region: CASSVGDRAFREKLFF. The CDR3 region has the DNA TGTGCCAGCAGCGTAGGGGACAGGGCTTTCAGGGAAAAACTGTTTTTT.

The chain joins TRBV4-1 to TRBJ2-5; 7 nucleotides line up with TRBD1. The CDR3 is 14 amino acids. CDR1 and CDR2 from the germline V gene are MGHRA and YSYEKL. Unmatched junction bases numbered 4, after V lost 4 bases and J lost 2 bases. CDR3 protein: CASSRARGQETQYF. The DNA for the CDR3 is TGCGCCAGCAGCCGGGCCAGGGGGCAAGAGACCCAGTACTTC.

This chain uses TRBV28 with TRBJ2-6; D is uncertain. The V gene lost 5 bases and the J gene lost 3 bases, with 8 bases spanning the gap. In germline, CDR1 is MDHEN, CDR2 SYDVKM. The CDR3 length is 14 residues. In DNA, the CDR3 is TGTGCCAGCAGTGGCCCCGTTGGGGCCAACGTCCTGACTTTC. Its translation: CASSGPVGANVLTF.

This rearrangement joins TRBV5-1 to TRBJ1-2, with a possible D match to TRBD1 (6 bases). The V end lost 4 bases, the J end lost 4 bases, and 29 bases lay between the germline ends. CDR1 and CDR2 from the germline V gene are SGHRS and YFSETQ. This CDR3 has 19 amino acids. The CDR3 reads CASSATALGGPTGPYGYTF. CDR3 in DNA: TGCGCCAGCAGCGCAACCGCCCTTGGGGGGCCGACAGGTCCCTATGGCTACACCTTC. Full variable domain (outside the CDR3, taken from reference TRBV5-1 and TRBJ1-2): KAGVTQTPRYLIKTRGQQVTLSCSPISGHRSVSWYQQTPGQGLQFLFEYFSETQRNKGNFPGRFSGRQFSNSRSEMNVSTLELGDSALYLCASSATALGGPTGPYGYTFGSGTRLTVV.

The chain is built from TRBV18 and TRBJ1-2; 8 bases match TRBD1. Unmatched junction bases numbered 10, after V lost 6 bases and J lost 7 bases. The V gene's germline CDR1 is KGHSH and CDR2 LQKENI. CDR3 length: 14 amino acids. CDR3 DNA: TGTGCCAGCTCCAACCAGGGGGCGATCGGTGGCTACACCTTC. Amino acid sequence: CASSNQGAIGGYTF.